This T cell receptor beta chain was retrieved from a study of blood T cell repertoires in COVID-19. Study-wide background: Italy, Spain and the United States were the sources of the convalescent and acute COVID-19 samples. T cells, B-cell-depleted T cells, or PBMCs provided the cDNA or gDNA that served as material.

Under the authors' procedure: Quantification of nucleated cells was approximated via reference gene primer amplification. Here immunoSEQ multiplex PCR was the method, and the copy in TCRdb shows in-frame clones only, minus some. Clone size and the V and J calls come from that table; the DNA yielded D and trimming. The data show approximately 74,000 clones, with roughly 88% seen just once and 1.2% held by the top ten. Germline V gene sequence: CDR1 MRHNA, CDR2 SNTAGT. The V and J ends lost 4 bases and 7 bases respectively, with 13 bases between them. The CDR3 loop spans 13 amino acids. The sequenced sample was peripheral blood. The origin of this receptor is an older woman with acute or convalescent COVID-19. The rearrangement joins TRBV6-4 to TRBJ1-1; possibly TRBD1 for D (6 bases). The CDR3 bases are TGTGCCAGCAGTGTAAACAGGGCTGGTGAAGCTTTCTTT. It codes for CASSVNRAGEAFF.